This record concerns one T cell receptor (beta chain) sequence. Generated by immunoSEQ multiplex PCR, the TCRdb table keeps only in-frame clones and is missing some. The data show about 37,000 clones, roughly 80% seen once. This record comes from a study of OX40 agonist ivuxolimab in advanced cancers. Background on the study: With a range of roughly 23 to 85, age averaged approximately 64 years, and 65% to 85% were male.

Per germline, CDR1 LGHNA and CDR2 YSLEER. This CDR3 has 15 residues. Trimming removed 0 bases at V and 6 bases at J, with 13 bases between. Autoimmune disease history or systemic immunosuppression was exclusionary. The specimen comprised CD4+ or CD8+ T cells sorted from blood, sampled in a trial of the OX40 agonist ivuxolimab. This rearrangement joins TRBV4-3 to TRBJ2-3; D is uncertain. This clonotype was sampled from an adult with an advanced solid tumor such as melanoma, head and neck, liver or kidney cancer. The chain's CDR3 is CASSQDPPPKDTQYF. CDR3 coding DNA: TGCGCCAGCAGCCAAGACCCGCCCCCCAAGGATACGCAGTATTTT.